What follows is one T cell receptor (beta chain) and its context. Its antigen is unidentified. This record belongs to a study of Graves' ophthalmopathy and Graves' hyperthyroidism. Study-wide results and caveats: Most expanded clonotypes from thyroid (those above 0.001 frequency) were also found in blood.

Amplification targeted the TCR beta CDR3 regions, with RNA transcripts as the source material. An initial RT-PCR round employing HTBI primers preceded a second-round multiplex PCR. TCRdb re-called the multiplex PCR reads through MiXCR, storing one row per CDR3 protein. The sample records approximately 1.2 million distinct CDR3 sequences, about 35% being singletons. Sequencing input: peripheral blood or thyroid tissue (not recorded which). This receptor was taken from an adult man with Graves' hyperthyroidism.

The CDR3 is CASGLATGTVTYEQYF. The CDR3, as DNA: TGTGCTAGTGGTTTGGCAACCGGGACGGTTACCTACGAGCAGTACTTC. The chain employs TRBV12-5 and TRBJ2-7; D tentatively fits TRBD1 or TRBD2 (5 bases each). The germline V gene has CDR1 LGHNT and CDR2 FRNRAP. CDR3 size: 16 residues. Trimming pared 1 base from V and 2 bases from J, leaving 15 bases between.